This TCR beta chain originates from a study of Tregs in tolerant kidney transplant recipients (dated by TCRdb to the late 2010s). About the study as a whole: The study applied TCRbeta sequencing to find donor-specific regulatory T cells before combined kidney and bone marrow transplantation and then followed those same cells after transplant. Several methods of expanding Tregs specific for an allogeneic donor were compared by TCRbeta repertoire sequencing in a few healthy controls. Results and caveats for the whole study, not just this receptor: Biological reproducibility was not directly addressed, though technical replication error appeared minimal. Expanding Tregs with activated donor B cells appeared to identify the most biologically relevant and donor-specific TCRbeta repertoire. Because the study included only a small number of patients, the results must be confirmed in larger populations and under other immunosuppression protocols.

Unstimulated Tregs (CD4+CD25+CD127-), CD4+ non-Tregs (CD4+CD25-), CD4 and CD8 cells were FACS-sorted from thawed PBMCs. Prior to Treg sorting, thawed PBMCs were rested overnight with about 210 IU/ml IL-2 at 37 degrees C. Healthy control blood came either as purchased buffy coats or from healthy volunteers. Healthy control blood was processed to PBMCs with a Ficoll density gradient and then cryopreserved, whereas patient PBMCs were collected both before and after transplant. With regard to this clone: Which antigen it targets is not known. Base qualities are not at hand, and no much larger clone is one base apart.

The CDR3 spans 19 residues, from the cysteine through the phenylalanine. Only the CDR3 DNA stays, 57 bases, in frame from base 1. V is cut back by 0 bases and J by 1 base, with 9 bases in the junction unmatched. As encoded in the germline V gene, CDR1 is SGDLS while CDR2 is YYNGEE. Genomic DNA was extracted from sorted cells with the QIAGEN DNeasy Blood and Tissue Kit for TCRbeta CDR3 sequencing. High-throughput TCRbeta CDR3 sequencing, including PCR amplification with bias correction and internal controls, was performed commercially through immunoSEQ. The authors' pipeline ran thus. Unique productive TCRbeta sequences were defined by CDR3 nucleotide sequence where primers matched, and otherwise by CDR3 amino acid sequence together with Vbeta and Jbeta genes. To correct sorting error, sequences shared between sorted populations at a frequency ratio of 2:1 or less were removed; the rest were assigned to the higher population. A sequence was defined as donor-reactive if the sequence was expanded at least 5-fold in CFSE-low cells compared with unstimulated cells and had a frequency of at least 0.01% in CFSE-low cells. Repertoire divergence was quantified by Jensen-Shannon divergence calculated from the top 100 TCRbeta sequences ranked by frequency. When a sample had multiple sequencing runs, each run was corrected for sorting error separately and the runs were then pooled. In its TCRdb copy, this immuneACCESS table keeps in-frame sequences only and misses some clones. Where compared with another copy, unresolved V genes explain less than half of these, and the others have no known cause. D and trimming come from the DNA, and the V and J calls and clone size come from that table. Here the sample has 40,000 to 50,000 clones; 91% occur a single time. 0.6% to 0.7% of the sample lies in the top ten.

This receptor was identified in a human donor in good health. Recombination joined TRBV9 with TRBJ2-3, with 12 bases aligning to TRBD2. Sequencing was done on a sample of Tregs from blood. The CDR3 region reads CASSVGVLAGGPGTDTQYF. The DNA sequence reads TGTGCCAGCAGCGTAGGGGTCCTAGCGGGGGGGCCGGGCACAGATACGCAGTATTTT.